A selection of T cell receptor beta chains follows, all from one sample in a study of cytomegalovirus exposure and HLA in healthy donors. Data came from immunoSEQ multiplex PCR; TCRdb stores just in-frame clones and leaves some out. The table shows 160,000 or so clones, with 70% to 90% occurring only once. Sequencing used PBMCs. These receptors all come from a man younger than 35 in good health and CMV-seronegative. Both conserved end residues are part of each CDR3. Fields, in order: CDR3 protein, CDR3 DNA, D gene, J gene, V gene, clone size. D genes are given only for firm matches. A clone size is listed for some rows: how often the clone was seen (once, few, many), or a class if it is expanded.

CASSPPFRSGNTIYF	TGTGCCAGCAGCCCCCCTTTTCGCTCTGGAAACACCATATATTTT	NA	TRBJ1-3	TRBV7-9	NA
CASRTTGVNTEAFF	TGTGCCAGCAGGACGACAGGGGTCAACACTGAAGCTTTCTTT	TRBD1	TRBJ1-1	TRBV6-5	NA
CASSLLLAGGTEMQYF	TGTGCCAGCAGCTTATTACTAGCGGGAGGTACCGAGATGCAGTATTTT	TRBD2	TRBJ2-3	TRBV5-4	NA
CASSPFVGRGEQFF	TGCGCCAGCAGCCCTTTTGTCGGGAGGGGTGAGCAGTTCTTC	TRBD2	TRBJ2-1	TRBV4-3	NA
CAWSNTGVNSPLHF	TGTGCCTGGAGTAATACAGGGGTGAATTCACCCCTCCACTTT	TRBD1	TRBJ1-6	TRBV30	NA
CASGNPGQGYNEQFF	TGTGCCAGCGGAAATCCGGGACAGGGGTACAATGAGCAGTTCTTC	TRBD1	TRBJ2-1	TRBV6-5	NA
CASSTGQLGSTGF	TGTGCCAGCAGTACGGGACAGCTTGGGTCTACGGGCTTC	TRBD1	TRBJ1-2	TRBV6-5	NA
CASSPGGASGGESQETQYF	TGTGCCAGCAGCCCCGGCGGGGCTAGCGGGGGGGAATCCCAAGAGACCCAGTACTTC	TRBD2	TRBJ2-5	TRBV4-2	NA
CASSTDRDLYEQYF	TGCGCCAGCAGCACCGACAGGGACCTCTACGAGCAGTACTTC	TRBD1	TRBJ2-7	TRBV5-1	NA
CASSLETAGSSYNEQFF	TGTGCCAGCAGTTTAGAGACTGCGGGGAGCTCCTACAATGAGCAGTTCTTC	NA	TRBJ2-1	TRBV28	NA
CASSYMRIAYNEQFF	TGTGCCAGCAGTTACATGAGGATAGCCTACAATGAGCAGTTCTTC	NA	TRBJ2-1	TRBV6-5	NA
CASSFQREYNEQFF	TGCGCCAGCAGTTTCCAGCGGGAGTACAATGAGCAGTTCTTC	TRBD2	TRBJ2-1	TRBV5-1	NA
CASSSGTGGYEQYF	TGTGCCAGCTCATCCGGGACAGGAGGATACGAGCAGTACTTC	TRBD1	TRBJ2-7	TRBV18	NA
CASSLQVPTLEAFF	TGTGCCAGCAGTCTCCAGGTCCCCACCCTTGAAGCTTTCTTT	NA	TRBJ1-1	TRBV28	NA
CAWSQQGGTEAFF	TGTGCCTGGAGTCAACAGGGGGGTACTGAAGCTTTCTTT	TRBD1	TRBJ1-1	TRBV30	NA
CASSTGAANTEAFF	TGTGCCAGCAGTACAGGGGCCGCGAACACTGAAGCTTTCTTT	TRBD1	TRBJ1-1	TRBV28	NA
CASSEGGGAHYEQYF	TGTGCCAGCAGTGAGGGAGGAGGGGCCCACTACGAGCAGTACTTC	NA	TRBJ2-7	TRBV6-4	NA
CASSLGPSEQYF	TGTGCCAGCAGTTTGGGGCCAAGCGAGCAGTACTTC	NA	TRBJ2-7	TRBV28	NA
CASSSLNYKEITDTQYF	TGTGCCAGCAGCTCACTGAACTACAAGGAGATCACAGATACGCAGTATTTT	NA	TRBJ2-3	TRBV7-9	NA
CATNQGMGDTQYF	TGTGCCACGAACCAGGGGATGGGAGATACGCAGTATTTT	NA	TRBJ2-3	TRBV19	once
CASSLELTGQKGYTF	TGTGCCAGCAGTTTAGAGTTGACAGGGCAAAAAGGCTACACCTTC	TRBD1	TRBJ1-2	TRBV27	NA
CASSIQGSSYNEQFF	TGTGCCAGTAGTATACAGGGGAGCTCCTACAATGAGCAGTTCTTC	NA	TRBJ2-1	TRBV19	NA
CASSSGTGAEAFF	TGTGCCAGTAGCTCGGGGACAGGGGCTGAAGCTTTCTTT	TRBD1	TRBJ1-1	TRBV27	NA
CASSPVMTGEGYTF	TGTGCCAGCAGCCCCGTAATGACAGGGGAAGGCTACACCTTC	TRBD1	TRBJ1-2	TRBV7-9	NA
CASTPLASAGELFF	TGTGCCAGTACCCCTCTAGCGTCGGCCGGGGAGCTGTTTTTT	NA	TRBJ2-2	TRBV19	NA
CASSLGGDGYTF	TGCGCCAGCAGCCTAGGAGGGGATGGCTACACCTTC	NA	TRBJ1-2	TRBV4-1	NA
CASSIDGTLFGEKLFF	TGTGCCAGTAGTATAGACGGGACACTATTTGGTGAAAAACTGTTTTTT	NA	TRBJ1-4	TRBV19	NA
CASSLEGYGYTF	TGTGCCAGCAGTCTTGAGGGCTATGGCTACACCTTC	NA	TRBJ1-2	TRBV6-5	NA
CSALVDREGANVLTF	TGCAGCGCCCTGGTGGACAGGGAAGGGGCCAACGTCCTGACTTTC	TRBD1	TRBJ2-6	TRBV29-1	NA
CAWSYGQDGGYTF	TGTGCCTGGAGTTACGGACAGGACGGGGGCTACACCTTC	TRBD1	TRBJ1-2	TRBV30	NA
CASSRRVADGYTF	TGTGCCAGCAGCCGCAGGGTAGCGGATGGCTACACCTTC	NA	TRBJ1-2	TRBV7-8	once
CASSRNPGQGSYNEQFF	TGTGCCAGCAGCAGAAACCCGGGACAGGGCTCCTACAATGAGCAGTTCTTC	TRBD1	TRBJ2-1	TRBV11-2	NA
CASSPRGLAPYEQYF	TGTGCCAGCAGCCCAAGGGGACTAGCGCCCTACGAGCAGTACTTC	TRBD2	TRBJ2-7	TRBV27	NA
CASSLSGSSGANVLTF	TGTGCCAGCAGCTTGTCGGGGAGCTCTGGGGCCAACGTCCTGACTTTC	NA	TRBJ2-6	TRBV5-6	NA
CASITRGQGLIGTEAFF	TGTGCCAGCATCACCCGGGGTCAGGGGCTTATCGGCACTGAAGCTTTCTTT	NA	TRBJ1-1	TRBV5-6	NA